This passage covers 20 T cell receptor beta chains from one sample sequenced in a study of blood T cell repertoires in COVID-19. The repertoire was sequenced with immunoSEQ multiplex PCR; TCRdb's copy has only in-frame clones and lacks some. The sample has roughly 150,000 clones; 80% to 90% are singletons. The sample was peripheral blood. The source of these receptors is a woman in her forties or fifties with acute or convalescent COVID-19.

The chain couples TRBV6-5 to TRBJ1-4; 8 nucleotides line up with TRBD1. The CDR3 is 14 amino acids. Trimming cost V 5 bases and J 7 bases; bases outside gene matches: 6. Germline V lookup: CDR1 MNHEY, CDR2 SVGAGI. The CDR3 DNA follows: TGTGCCAGCAGTCAGGGGGCGGAGGCTGAAAAACTGTTTTTT. Protein product: CASSQGAEAEKLFF.

The chain has TRBV6-5 and TRBJ1-1, with D perhaps TRBD1 (6 bases). With 0 bases removed from V and 2 bases from J, the gap between germline ends came to 10 bases. Germline loops: CDR1 MNHEY, CDR2 SVGAGI. The CDR3 covers 15 residues. This chain's CDR3 is CASSYSRGANTEAFF. In nucleotides, the CDR3 is TGTGCCAGCAGTTACTCCAGGGGTGCTAACACTGAAGCTTTCTTT.

This clone occurred a few times. The chain links TRBV13 to TRBJ1-3; D uncertain. CDR1 and CDR2 from the germline V gene are PRHDT and FYEKMQ (reference sequence). The CDR3 is 15 amino acids. V lost 6 bases and J 0 bases, leaving 12 bases between the germline ends. The CDR3 coding sequence is TGTGCCAGCAGTTCCCGACTGCACTCTGGAAACACCATATATTTT. Translation: CASSSRLHSGNTIYF. Variable domain in full (rest from reference TRBV13 and TRBJ1-3): AAGVIQSPRHLIKEKRETATLKCYPIPRHDTVYWYQQGPGQDPQFLISFYEKMQSDKGSIPDRFSAQQFSDYHSELNMSSLELGDSALYFCASSSRLHSGNTIYFGEGSWLTVV.

The chain joins TRBV19 to TRBJ2-6; possibly TRBD1 for D (5 bases). Germline V gene lookup returns CDR1 LNHDA and CDR2 SQIVND (reference sequence). The CDR3 consists of 15 residues. Trimming left V 6 bases short and J 0 bases short, with 9 bases between. As DNA, the CDR3 is TGTGCCAGTAGATCAGACAGCTCTGGGGCCAACGTCCTGACTTTC. It is translated as CASRSDSSGANVLTF.

The chain is built from TRBV10-2 and TRBJ2-3; 11 bases align to TRBD2. The CDR3 loop spans 16 amino acids. V lost 5 bases and J lost 3; bases outside the gene matches: 7. Germline CDR1 WSHSY, CDR2 SAAADI. CDR3 amino acids: CASSPSLAGVTDTQYF. DNA for the CDR3: TGCGCCAGCAGTCCCTCACTAGCGGGAGTAACAGATACGCAGTATTTT.

The V and J genes are TRBV18 and TRBJ2-2; 10 bases are a match to TRBD2. Germline V gives CDR1 KGHSH, CDR2 LQKENI. The CDR3 spans 15 residues. The J segment lost 3 bases and the V segment lost 4 bases, leaving 2 bases of the junction unmatched. As DNA, the CDR3 is TGTGCCAGCTCACTAGGACTAGCGGACACCGGGGAGCTGTTTTTT. Protein: CASSLGLADTGELFF.

The J gene is TRBJ2-7, the V gene TRBV15; a weak D match, TRBD1 (6 bases). V shed 0 bases and J shed 0 bases, with 6 bases lying between them. From germline, CDR1 is LNHNV and CDR2 YYDKDF (reference sequence). This CDR3 is 14 amino acids long. The CDR3 bases are TGTGCCACCAGCAGAGACAGGGGCTCCTACGAGCAGTACTTC. Translating gives CATSRDRGSYEQYF.

The chain joins TRBV18 to TRBJ1-4; 8 bases map to TRBD1. This CDR3 is built from 14 residues. Germline-derived CDR1 and CDR2 are KGHSH and LQKENI. V gave up 5 bases and J gave up 8 bases; unmatched junction bases: 7. The CDR3 loop reads CASSSTGAAEKLFF. The CDR3 nucleotides are TGTGCCAGCTCATCGACAGGGGCGGCGGAAAAACTGTTTTTT.

The chain links TRBV7-9 to TRBJ1-3, with 8 bases fitting TRBD1. Germline-derived CDR1 and CDR2 are SEHNR and FQNEAQ (reference sequence). J lost 0 bases, V lost 4 bases, and 5 bases had no gene match. The CDR3 extends over 16 amino acids. The CDR3 DNA sequence: TGTGCCAGCAGCTCGGACAGGGAGCCCTCTGGAAACACCATATATTTT. It is translated as CASSSDREPSGNTIYF.

Regarding this clone: The same CDR3 also results from other DNA sequences found in this sample. This chain joins TRBV5-5 and TRBJ2-5; 13 nucleotides align to TRBD2. The length of the CDR3 is 15 residues. Trimming took 4 bases from V and 3 from J; bases not matched to a gene: 3. CDR1 and CDR2 (germline): SGHKS, YYEKEE (reference sequence). CDR3 sequence: CASSLGTSGEETQYF. CDR3 nucleotides: TGTGCCAGCAGCCTAGGGACTAGCGGGGAAGAGACCCAGTACTTC.

The CDR3 loop is CASSPPMGTGSNQPQHF. The CDR3 nucleotides read TGTGCCAGCTCACCACCGATGGGGACAGGTAGCAATCAGCCCCAGCATTTT. The chain uses TRBV18 and TRBJ1-5; 8 bases match TRBD1. V was clipped by 0 bases and J by 0 bases; unmatched bases: 4. Germline lookup yields CDR1 KGHSH and CDR2 LQKENI. This CDR3 has 17 residues. Together with reference TRBV18 and TRBJ1-5, the CDR3 gives the full variable domain: NAGVMQNPRHLVRRRGQEARLRCSPMKGHSHVYWYRQLPEEGLKFMVYLQKENIIDESGMPKERFSAEFPKEGPSILRIQQVVRGDSAAYFCASSPPMGTGSNQPQHFGDGTRLSIL.

V is TRBV6-4 and J is TRBJ1-1, with 7 bases aligning to TRBD1. The CDR3 covers 13 residues. From germline, CDR1 is MRHNA and CDR2 SNTAGT. Germline trimming cut 5 bases from V and 2 bases from J; bases unmatched to any gene: 2. In DNA form, the CDR3 reads TGTGCCAGCAGTTGGGACAGCAACACTGAAGCTTTCTTT. Translating gives CASSWDSNTEAFF.

This chain connects TRBV6-4 to TRBJ1-4; no clear D. CDR3 length: 13 residues. Germline lookup yields CDR1 MRHNA and CDR2 SNTAGT. V was shortened by 6 bases and J by 11 bases, with 16 bases between the two germline ends. The chain's CDR3 is CASRSHRPRKLFF. The DNA of the CDR3 is TGTGCCAGCAGGTCGCATAGACCGAGGAAACTGTTTTTT.

The chain joins TRBV10-3 to TRBJ1-4, with 7 bases that match TRBD1. The germline gives CDR1 ENHRY, CDR2 SYGVKD. The CDR3 runs to 13 residues. With 10 bases clipped from V and 10 bases from J, the junction kept 12 bases outside the gene matches. The CDR3 spells CATRGTDAGKLFF. In DNA, the CDR3 is TGTGCCACCCGAGGGACAGATGCGGGAAAACTGTTTTTT.

The rearrangement joins TRBV18 to TRBJ2-5, with D possibly matching TRBD2 (6 bases). Germline V CDR1 and CDR2: KGHSH, LQKENI. The length of the CDR3 is 15 residues. Trimming removed 1 base at V and 2 bases at J, with 11 bases between. CDR3 sequence reads: CASSPRTGTQETQYF. The CDR3 DNA is TGTGCCAGCTCACCACGGACCGGGACTCAAGAGACCCAGTACTTC. Complete variable domain (other parts from reference TRBV18 and TRBJ2-5): NAGVMQNPRHLVRRRGQEARLRCSPMKGHSHVYWYRQLPEEGLKFMVYLQKENIIDESGMPKERFSAEFPKEGPSILRIQQVVRGDSAAYFCASSPRTGTQETQYFGPGTRLLVL.

The chain recombines TRBV2 with TRBJ1-5, with D maybe TRBD1 (5 bases). The ends were cut back, 8 bases at V and 5 bases at J, with 10 bases in the middle. The CDR3 loop spans 12 amino acids. CDR1 and CDR2 from the germline V gene are SNHLY and FYNNEI. In DNA form, the CDR3 reads TGTGCCAGCGGAGGGGATTATCAGCCCCAGCATTTT. It is translated as CASGGDYQPQHF. Combining the CDR3 with reference TRBV2 and TRBJ1-5 gives the whole variable domain EPEVTQTPSHQVTQMGQEVILRCVPISNHLYFYWYRQILGQKVEFLVSFYNNEISEKSEIFDDQFSVERPDGSNFTLKIRSTKLEDSAMYFCASGGDYQPQHFGDGTRLSIL.

V usage is TRBV18 and J usage is TRBJ1-1; no clear D gene. Germline V CDR1 and CDR2: KGHSH, LQKENI. Trimming removed 1 base at V and 1 base at J, with 7 bases between. CDR3 size: 14 residues. The chain's CDR3 is CASSPQTANTEAFF. CDR3 coding DNA: TGTGCCAGCTCACCACAAACAGCGAACACTGAAGCTTTCTTT.

This chain uses TRBV7-9 with TRBJ1-5; D is undetermined. CDR3 length equals 14 residues. The ends were cut back, 2 bases at V and 0 bases at J, with 5 bases in the middle. Germline V lookup: CDR1 SEHNR, CDR2 FQNEAQ (reference sequence). The CDR3, as DNA: TGTGCCAGCAGCTTACAGGATAGCAATCAGCCCCAGCATTTT. It codes for CASSLQDSNQPQHF.

V is TRBV18 and J is TRBJ1-1, with D possibly TRBD1 on 6 matching bases. The ends were cut back, 3 bases at V and 4 bases at J, with 12 bases in the middle. The germline gives CDR1 KGHSH, CDR2 LQKENI. The CDR3 is 14 amino acids. The CDR3 here is CASSPPTGFTEAFF. In DNA, the CDR3 is TGTGCCAGCTCACCCCCAACAGGGTTCACTGAAGCTTTCTTT.

The chain couples TRBV18 to TRBJ2-3, with 9 bases identical to TRBD2. J was trimmed by 0 bases and V by 3 bases; bases with no gene match: 4. This CDR3 comprises 16 residues. The germline V gene encodes CDR1 KGHSH and CDR2 LQKENI. CDR3 sequence reads: CASSPRTSESTDTQYF. CDR3 coding DNA: TGTGCCAGCTCACCTCGGACTAGCGAGAGCACAGATACGCAGTATTTT.